The T cell receptor beta chain under discussion was sequenced for a study of T-cell reconstitution after alpha-beta-depleted transplantation in children. General study points: The origin of alpha-beta T cells about two months after transplant was reportedly several hundred expanded graft clones. One year after transplant, T-cell counts and diversity came mostly from newly produced T cells. Some patients owed their high day-60 TCRbeta diversity to surviving recipient T cells and thymic progenitors.

Concerning this clonotype itself: Antigen: not known.

CDR1 is SGHAT, CDR2 FQDESV, per germline (reference sequence). This CDR3 is 19 amino acids long. The ends lost 3 bases at V and 2 bases at J; junction bases unmatched: 17. TCRbeta library preparation incorporated unique molecular identifiers. TCRdb re-called the PCR reads with MiXCR, one entry per CDR3 protein. This table holds 500,000 to 600,000 distinct CDR3 sequences, over 20% found once. The TCR comes from a boy under two years old with Wiskott-Aldrich syndrome, due to receive a stem cell transplant. The chain carries TRBV11-1 and TRBJ2-3; 7 positions match TRBD2. This sample comprised PBMCs, obtained before TCRalphabeta/CD19-depleted stem cell transplant. The CDR3 here is CASSFPTRSSGASTDTQYF. The CDR3 nucleotides read TGTGCCAGCAGCTTTCCGACCCGATCTAGCGGAGCTTCCACAGATACGCAGTATTTT. Together with reference TRBV11-1 and TRBJ2-3, the CDR3 gives the full variable domain: EAEVAQSPRYKITEKSQAVAFWCDPISGHATLYWYRQILGQGPELLVQFQDESVVDDSQLPKDRFSAERLKGVDSTLKIQPAELGDSAMYLCASSFPTRSSGASTDTQYFGPGTRLTVL.